These T cell receptor beta chains were read from a single sample in a study of blood T cell repertoires in COVID-19. The repertoire was sequenced with immunoSEQ multiplex PCR; TCRdb's copy has only in-frame clones and lacks some. Of approximately 100,000 clones listed, 85% to 90% are singletons. Sequenced input: peripheral blood. The receptors derive from an elderly woman with acute or convalescent COVID-19. Each CDR3 is given with its conserved first and last residue. Each record gives: clone size, V gene, D gene, CDR3 protein. D genes are given only for firm matches. Clone size is shown for a subset of rows, as once, few, many or a class of expanded clone.

abundance: .
v_gene: TRBV30
d_gene: .
CDR3aa: CAWSGQANTEAFF

abundance: .
v_gene: TRBV2
d_gene: TRBD2
CDR3aa: CASTGGGMKTQYF

abundance: once
v_gene: TRBV28
d_gene: .
CDR3aa: CASSWAGGSQPQHF

abundance: .
v_gene: TRBV5-1
d_gene: TRBD1
CDR3aa: CASSAGDRGSYNEQFF

abundance: .
v_gene: TRBV4-1
d_gene: .
CDR3aa: CASSQHWTVSYEQYF

abundance: .
v_gene: TRBV19
d_gene: TRBD2
CDR3aa: CASRTAGGSTDTQYF

abundance: .
v_gene: TRBV19
d_gene: .
CDR3aa: CASSPNMNTEAFF

abundance: .
v_gene: TRBV20-1
d_gene: .
CDR3aa: CSASGEETQYF

abundance: .
v_gene: TRBV11-2
d_gene: TRBD1
CDR3aa: CASSFRSGGGTDTQYF

abundance: .
v_gene: TRBV30
d_gene: TRBD2
CDR3aa: CAWSGGADMQYF

abundance: .
v_gene: TRBV27
d_gene: TRBD1
CDR3aa: CASSLRGQGSYEQYF

abundance: once
v_gene: TRBV6-5
d_gene: .
CDR3aa: CASSSTLNTEAFF

abundance: few
v_gene: TRBV7-2
d_gene: .
CDR3aa: CASSSEGATYEQYF

abundance: .
v_gene: TRBV7-6
d_gene: TRBD2
CDR3aa: CASSLGGGGEQYF

abundance: .
v_gene: TRBV29-1
d_gene: .
CDR3aa: CSVEGLADTQYF

abundance: .
v_gene: TRBV6-6
d_gene: TRBD1
CDR3aa: CASSLQGVGTEAFF

abundance: .
v_gene: TRBV10-3
d_gene: .
CDR3aa: CAISESPGVSYEQYF

abundance: .
v_gene: TRBV4-1
d_gene: TRBD2
CDR3aa: CASSQDLGLAGFTYEQYF

abundance: .
v_gene: TRBV6-2/TRBV6-3
d_gene: TRBD1
CDR3aa: CASSIRTGLTTGNTIYF

abundance: .
v_gene: TRBV7-2
d_gene: .
CDR3aa: CASSADRGAGYNEQFF

abundance: .
v_gene: TRBV7-2
d_gene: .
CDR3aa: CASSPGWELFF

abundance: .
v_gene: TRBV2
d_gene: .
CDR3aa: CASREDRHTYEQYF

abundance: few
v_gene: TRBV27
d_gene: .
CDR3aa: CAREGAGHSPLHF

abundance: .
v_gene: TRBV2
d_gene: .
CDR3aa: CASSDRAGGDTEAFF

abundance: .
v_gene: TRBV7-2
d_gene: .
CDR3aa: CASSLAGDQPQHF

abundance: .
v_gene: TRBV28
d_gene: TRBD1
CDR3aa: CASSSDRGRASRGYTF

abundance: few
v_gene: TRBV7-2
d_gene: TRBD1
CDR3aa: CASSSFPRGTTYEQYF

abundance: .
v_gene: TRBV18
d_gene: TRBD2
CDR3aa: CASSPPGSTSGAQYF

abundance: .
v_gene: TRBV12-3/TRBV12-4
d_gene: .
CDR3aa: CASSQSGGYTF

abundance: .
v_gene: TRBV5-1
d_gene: .
CDR3aa: CASREGAGDPTDTQYF

abundance: .
v_gene: TRBV6-2/TRBV6-3
d_gene: .
CDR3aa: CASSYWDTPSPLHF

abundance: .
v_gene: TRBV4-1
d_gene: TRBD1
CDR3aa: CASSQGVGTGVVNEQYF

abundance: .
v_gene: TRBV5-4
d_gene: TRBD2
CDR3aa: CASSLLGLAGVETQYF

abundance: .
v_gene: TRBV2
d_gene: TRBD1
CDR3aa: CASITGVGEKLFF

abundance: .
v_gene: TRBV11-2
d_gene: TRBD1
CDR3aa: CASSLGRGQGRRGTEAFF

abundance: .
v_gene: TRBV7-9
d_gene: .
CDR3aa: CASSFTGTPEAFF

abundance: .
v_gene: TRBV19
d_gene: TRBD1
CDR3aa: CASTRQGANTEAFF

abundance: .
v_gene: TRBV7-2
d_gene: .
CDR3aa: CASSLSQGSLTEAFF

abundance: .
v_gene: TRBV11-2
d_gene: .
CDR3aa: CASSLLAALLTDTQYF

abundance: .
v_gene: TRBV30
d_gene: TRBD1
CDR3aa: CAWSAGTGREKLFF

abundance: .
v_gene: TRBV4-3
d_gene: .
CDR3aa: CASSQDTTSKTQYF

abundance: .
v_gene: TRBV7-6
d_gene: TRBD2
CDR3aa: CASSQMGGIGTDTQYF

abundance: .
v_gene: TRBV5-1
d_gene: .
CDR3aa: CASSLSGGNTEAFF

abundance: .
v_gene: TRBV6-1
d_gene: .
CDR3aa: CASSEAPEATYNEQFF

abundance: .
v_gene: TRBV16
d_gene: TRBD1
CDR3aa: CASSQGTGDTDTQYF

abundance: .
v_gene: TRBV19
d_gene: .
CDR3aa: CASSIRQVNTEAFF

abundance: .
v_gene: TRBV5-1
d_gene: .
CDR3aa: CASSLEPWNTGELFF

abundance: .
v_gene: TRBV5-5
d_gene: TRBD1
CDR3aa: CASSRTGGGYTF

abundance: .
v_gene: TRBV24-1
d_gene: .
CDR3aa: CATSDRETQYF

abundance: .
v_gene: TRBV3-1/TRBV3-2
d_gene: .
CDR3aa: CASSPTGSNQPQHF

abundance: .
v_gene: TRBV5-1
d_gene: TRBD2
CDR3aa: CASSFRGDPGGTQYF